A single T cell receptor beta chain is shown here with its context. This clonotype was observed at least ten times. Its antigen target is currently unknown. No much larger clone exists at a distance of one base, and base qualities are not known. The data derive from a study of Graves' ophthalmopathy and Graves' hyperthyroidism listed by TCRdb under 2018. About the investigation overall: Peripheral blood was collected at initial diagnosis, before any treatment. In total, 135 blood samples were TCR-sequenced: fewer than 50 ophthalmopathy, over 70 hyperthyroidism and about 17 hyperthyroidism-to-ophthalmopathy patients. To explore V-J signatures that separate ophthalmopathy from hyperthyroidism, a discovery set of 95 to 100 patients was enrolled, consisting of about 45 with ophthalmopathy and some 59 with stable hyperthyroidism. The study used signatures of the TCR beta repertoire to tell Graves' ophthalmopathy apart from Graves' hyperthyroidism and to predict which patients would progress to ophthalmopathy. The approximately 98 discovery patients were randomly divided into training and test sets at a 7:3 ratio. In about six hyperthyroidism patients, the T-cell repertoire of thyroid tissue was compared with the T-cell repertoire of blood. An independent validation cohort was composed of approximately 19 hyperthyroidism patients and around 16 patients who later progressed from hyperthyroidism to ophthalmopathy. Following sample collection, hyperthyroidism patients were given methimazole at a starting dose of 30 mg daily, and ophthalmopathy patients were given high-dose intravenous methylprednisolone. General study outcomes and caveats: In cross-validation, the 13-signature model distinguished ophthalmopathy from stable hyperthyroidism with 87.88% sensitivity and over 81% specificity, while in the test set the corresponding values were around 79% and 71%. Most expanded thyroid clonotypes with a frequency above 0.001 also appeared in blood, which suggests that blood repertoires may reflect the immune response in the thyroid. Sample size was not statistically predetermined, and group allocation was not concealed from the investigators. In validation, the model predicted ophthalmopathy progression with 70.59% sensitivity and around 72% specificity; some 13 predicted patients were CT-confirmed with GO in a median of approximately 6.2 months.

Hyperthyroidism was defined as stable when no progression to ophthalmopathy occurred within 18 months of follow-up. The hyperthyroidism patients were 18 to 65 years old and newly diagnosed, with a disease duration of less than 2 months. Anyone with other autoimmune diseases, uncontrolled infections, pregnancy or lactation was excluded from the study. Diagnosis was based on clinical symptoms, serum thyroxine, TRAb, thyroid ultrasound and orbital computed tomography. PBMCs were isolated from 7.5 to 10 ml of fresh peripheral blood by Ficoll-Paque density gradient centrifugation. Total RNA was extracted with Trizol reagent and quality-checked on an Agilent 2100 Bioanalyzer. Per the germline V gene (reference sequence), DFQATT is the CDR1 and SNEGSKA is the CDR2. The germline V and J ends show losses of 6 bases and 5 bases respectively, and no gene match explains 18 bases of the junction. Its CDR3 holds 18 amino acids, cysteine through phenylalanine. The CDR3 DNA has 54 bases and is translated from base 1.

For repertoire sequencing, TCR beta CDR3 regions were amplified from RNA transcripts. The first round was an RT-PCR using HTBI primers with the Qiagen OneStep RT-PCR kit, and this first round was followed by a second-round multiplex PCR, then size selection and purification. The libraries underwent paired-end sequencing with 100 bp reads on an Illumina HiSeq2000. The authors' analysis ran thus. SOAPnuke was used to process the reads, removing any read that contained adapters or uncalled bases, had a mean Phred below 15, or lacked an exact match to the constant primer or identifier. High-quality paired reads were merged with COPE v1.2.5. Clonotypes were defined as unique nucleotide sequences and were aligned to IMGT TRB V, D and J references using MiTCR v1.1. Analysis was restricted to V-J combinations with a frequency above 0.0001, which covered 99.2% of repertoires. For each V-J combination, a TCR clonal expansion and chaos score was defined as F50 clonal expansion divided by the chaos observed in the TCRdist matrix. Welch's t-statistics and random forest were used to reduce the features to 13 V-J combinations, which were then used as input to a naive Bayes classifier. Thyroid-blood repertoire similarity was quantified with the Morisita-Horn index. TCRdb trimmed public reads at Q25 via fastp, called clones via MiXCR and kept in-frame beta chains. Each entry merges the rows of one CDR3 protein and shows their most common DNA and genes. Clone size and V and J calls follow TCRdb, not the original study. This sample gives about 620,000 distinct CDR3 sequences in total; 20% to 25% of them show up just once. Approximately 6.9% of the sample is held by the ten biggest clonotypes.

The V and J genes are TRBV20-1 and TRBJ2-7; the junction holds 14 bases that match TRBD2. The sample was peripheral blood. The receptor was derived from a woman between 18 and 29 years old with stable Graves' hyperthyroidism. Some clones in this sample may be carry-over from other donors' samples. Donor details come from another sample of the same person, matched by shared clones. The DNA sequence is given as TGCAGTGCCCCCGCCGGACTAGCGGGAGGCTCGCTAGGCGACGAGCAGTACTTC. This is translated as CSAPAGLAGGSLGDEQYF.